This TCR beta chain was found in a study of identical twins. Whole-study results and caveats: An excess of low generation probability was shown by twin-shared out-of-frame alpha sequences. Instead of following the same donors, the conclusions were based on cross-sectional statistical analysis.

In TCRdb, the 5' RACE reads were re-called with MiXCR into one record per CDR3 protein. Among 250,000 or so distinct CDR3 sequences listed, approximately 8.3% were seen once. This clonotype was found many times. No antigen is known for it. The same specimen was also included in a second study, on yellow fever vaccine responses in identical twins.

Sequenced: CD8+ T cells sorted from blood. The origin of this receptor is a woman between 18 and 30 years old in good health.

The CDR3 coding sequence is TGTGCCAGCAGCGTGTCTAACACCGGGGAGCTGTTTTTT. It yields the protein CASSVSNTGELFF. V and J are TRBV9 and TRBJ2-2; D uncertain. There are 13 residues in the CDR3. Germline lookup yields CDR1 SGDLS and CDR2 YYNGEE. The V gene lost 2 bases and the J gene lost 2 bases, with 4 bases spanning the gap. Supplemented by reference TRBV9 and TRBJ2-2, the full variable domain reads DSGVTQTPKHLITATGQRVTLRCSPRSGDLSVYWYQQSLDQGLQFLIQYYNGEERAKGNILERFSAQQFPDLHSELNLSSLELGDSALYFCASSVSNTGELFFGEGSRLTVL.